The 18 T cell receptor beta chains presented below share a single source sample, sequenced in a study of OX40 agonist ivuxolimab in advanced cancers. Repertoires were generated with immunoSEQ multiplex PCR, while TCRdb's copy carries only in-frame clones and drops some. This sample has about 60,000 clones, with about 85% found just once. The starting material was CD4+ or CD8+ T cells sorted from blood, obtained in a trial of the OX40 agonist ivuxolimab. Source of these receptors: an adult with an advanced solid tumor such as melanoma, head and neck, liver or kidney cancer.

This clone was seen a single time. The rearrangement joins TRBV30 to TRBJ1-3, with 10 bases lining up with TRBD1. CDR1 is GTSNPN, CDR2 SVGIG, per germline (reference sequence). CDR3 length: 17 amino acids. V shed 4 bases and J 6 bases; nucleotides not matched to a gene: 15. The CDR3 spells CAWTGQGLGMSSNTIYF. CDR3 in DNA: TGTGCCTGGACGGGACAGGGGCTTGGGATGTCCTCAAACACCATATATTTT.

The chain employs TRBV9 and TRBJ1-2, with D possibly TRBD1 on 5 matching bases. Trimming removed 0 bases from V and 6 bases from J, with 15 bases in between. The CDR3 spans 15 residues. The germline CDR1 and CDR2 sequences are SGDLS and YYNGEE. The CDR3 DNA sequence: TGTGCCAGCAGCGTAGAACCGCAGGGAGGTAATGGCTACACCTTC. Translation gives CASSVEPQGGNGYTF.

The chain employs TRBV10-3 and TRBJ2-7; 7 bases map to TRBD1. The V and J ends lost 8 bases and 2 bases, in that order; junction bases with no gene match: 12. This CDR3 contains 15 residues. CDR1 is ENHRY, CDR2 SYGVKD, per germline. CDR3 region: CAISPLGTETYEQYF. As DNA, the CDR3 is TGTGCCATCTCCCCCCTCGGGACAGAGACCTACGAGCAGTACTTC.

Only one count was recorded for this clone. The chain employs TRBV10-3 and TRBJ2-7; 10 positions match TRBD2. CDR3 length: 14 amino acids. The germline V gene encodes CDR1 ENHRY and CDR2 SYGVKD. The V and J ends lost 6 bases and 2 bases, in that order; junction bases with no gene match: 4. The CDR3 bases are TGTGCCATCAGGGTAGCGGGGGGTGCCTACGAGCAGTACTTC. Translating gives CAIRVAGGAYEQYF.

This clone was seen only a few times. This chain joins TRBV6-5 and TRBJ1-6, with D maybe TRBD1 (6 bases). Germline lookup yields CDR1 MNHEY and CDR2 SVGAGI. The ends were cut back, 6 bases at V and 9 bases at J, with 15 bases in the middle. This CDR3 is built from 14 residues. The CDR3 nucleotides read TGTGCCAGCAGCTGGACCAGAGGGGGTTCACCCCTCCACTTT. Translated, it gives CASSWTRGGSPLHF.

The rearrangement joins TRBV4-3 to TRBJ1-1; 10 bases are a match to TRBD1. The CDR3 runs to 15 residues. CDR1 and CDR2 from the germline V gene are LGHNA and YSLEER. The ends lost 4 bases at V and 10 bases at J; junction bases unmatched: 12. CDR3 loop: CASSLLAGTGVRAFF. In nucleotides, the CDR3 is TGCGCCAGCAGCCTCCTCGCCGGGACAGGGGTTAGAGCTTTCTTT.

The chain employs TRBV5-6 and TRBJ1-2; D gene ambiguous. Between the trimmed V and J ends, which lost 2 bases and 2 bases, there was a span of 19 bases. The CDR3 sequence is 17 residues long. Germline lookup yields CDR1 SGHDT and CDR2 YYEEEE. The CDR3 region has the DNA TGTGCCAGCAGCTTTTTAGATTATCTGGGTTCCAACTATGGCTACACCTTC. Residues: CASSFLDYLGSNYGYTF.

J is TRBJ1-6 and V is TRBV5-1; 7 nucleotides match TRBD1. CDR1 and CDR2 (germline): SGHRS, YFSETQ. With V trimmed by 5 bases and J by 7 bases, 6 bases remained unmatched. The CDR3 is made up of 14 amino acids. The CDR3 DNA is TGCGCCAGCAGGGCCGGGACAGAAAATTCACCCCTCCACTTT. Its translation is CASRAGTENSPLHF.

The CDR3 sequence is CASSLGDAMYGYTF. The CDR3 DNA reads TGCGCCAGCAGCTTGGGGGACGCGATGTATGGCTACACCTTC. The chain couples TRBV5-1 to TRBJ1-2; D possibly corresponds to TRBD1 (5 bases). Deletions cut 0 bases from V and 5 bases from J, with 11 bases between. The CDR3 sequence is 14 residues long. Germline-derived CDR1 and CDR2 are SGHRS and YFSETQ.

The V and J genes are TRBV2 and TRBJ2-4, with unresolved D. V was clipped by 3 bases and J by 0 bases, with 6 bases between them. The CDR3 consists of 14 residues. CDR1 SNHLY and CDR2 FYNNEI come from the germline V gene. The CDR3 DNA follows: TGTGCCAGCAGTGACGAGATAGCCAAAAACATTCAGTACTTC. Translated: CASSDEIAKNIQYF.

This rearrangement joins TRBV2 to TRBJ2-7, with 8 positions matching TRBD1. CDR3 length equals 15 residues. With V trimmed by 3 bases and J by 2 bases, 6 bases remained unmatched. Germline V CDR1 and CDR2: SNHLY, FYNNEI. CDR3 nucleotide sequence: TGTGCCAGCAGTGAGAGATGGACAGGGCCCTACGAGCAGTACTTC. Translation: CASSERWTGPYEQYF.

CDR3 amino acids: CASSEWDRGVGQPQHF. The CDR3 DNA is TGTGCCAGCAGTGAATGGGACAGGGGAGTTGGTCAGCCCCAGCATTTT. The V gene is TRBV25-1, the J gene TRBJ1-5; TRBD1 matches at 10 bases. Trimming at V came to 1 base and at J to 6 bases, leaving 6 bases not matched to a gene. CDR1 is MGHDK, CDR2 SYGVNS, per germline. CDR3 length: 16 amino acids.

The rearrangement joins TRBV4-1 to TRBJ2-1, with D perhaps TRBD1 (5 bases). This CDR3 spans 17 amino acids. The V gene lost 5 bases and the J gene lost 0 bases, with 17 bases spanning the gap. Germline values: CDR1 MGHRA, CDR2 YSYEKL. CDR3 sequence: CASSIEDTTSSYNEQFF. CDR3 bases: TGCGCCAGCAGCATCGAGGACACTACGAGCTCCTACAATGAGCAGTTCTTC.

The rearrangement links TRBV7-6 to TRBJ1-1; unclear D gene. V dropped 8 bases and J dropped 1 base, with 5 bases sitting between them. The CDR3 contains 11 residues. Germline assignment: CDR1 SGHVS and CDR2 FNYEAQ. The CDR3 nucleotides read TGTGCCAGCTTTGGGAACACTGAAGCTTTCTTT. Its protein product is CASFGNTEAFF.

This clone was found once. The rearrangement links TRBV7-9 to TRBJ2-2, with TRBD1 matching 7 bases. The CDR3 loop spans 14 amino acids. Looked up from germline, CDR1 is SEHNR and CDR2 is FQNEAQ (reference sequence). The J segment lost 5 bases and the V segment lost 5 bases, leaving 5 bases of the junction unmatched. Written as DNA, the CDR3 is TGTGCCAGCAGCACAGGGGATTATACCGGGGAGCTGTTTTTT. Encoded protein: CASSTGDYTGELFF.

CDR3 DNA sequence: TGTGCCTGGAGGTGGGCAGGGGGTAATGAAAAACTGTTTTTT. Translation gives CAWRWAGGNEKLFF. This sequence joins TRBV30 and TRBJ1-4; 7 nucleotides match TRBD1. The CDR3 runs 14 residues. Trimming at V came to 3 bases and at J to 4 bases, leaving 5 bases not matched to a gene. Germline V gives CDR1 GTSNPN, CDR2 SVGIG (reference sequence). The entire variable domain, with the rest obtained from reference TRBV30 and TRBJ1-4, is as follows: SQTIHQWPATLVQPVGSPLSLECTVEGTSNPNLYWYRQAAGRGLQLLFYSVGIGQISSEVPQNLSASRPQDRQFILSSKKLLLSDSGFYLCAWRWAGGNEKLFFGSGTQLSVL.

The chain recombines TRBV19 with TRBJ1-1; D is ambiguous. The germline CDR1 and CDR2 sequences are LNHDA and SQIVND (reference sequence). This CDR3 comprises 13 residues. V lost 5 bases, J lost 1 base, and 8 bases lay in between. CDR3 residues: CASSVRGNTEAFF. The CDR3 nucleotides are TGTGCCAGTAGTGTCCGAGGGAACACTGAAGCTTTCTTT.

The genes are TRBV6-1 and TRBJ2-1; possible D gene TRBD2, 5 bases. V lost 3 bases to trimming and J lost 12 bases, with 9 bases between them. The germline V gene has CDR1 MNHNS and CDR2 SASEGT. This CDR3 comprises 11 residues. The CDR3 nucleotides read TGTGCCAGCAGTGAGAGGGTAGGGCAGTTCTTC. It yields the protein CASSERVGQFF.